Following are 29 T cell receptor beta chains from one sample sequenced in a study of shared clonotypes between healthy human individuals. Repertoires were generated with immunoSEQ multiplex PCR, while TCRdb's copy carries only in-frame clones and drops some. The repertoire holds a few million clones, with around 95% as singletons. Sequencing was carried out using naive CD4+ T cells sorted from blood. Documented subset: CD45RA+ positively selected. These receptors all stem from a man between 18 and 35 years old in good health.

This chain uses TRBV5-1 with TRBJ2-5; D is tentatively TRBD1 or TRBD2 (5 bases each). The CDR3 covers 14 residues. Trimming took 5 bases from V and 5 from J, leaving 16 bases between them. From germline, CDR1 is SGHRS and CDR2 YFSETQ. CDR3 nucleotide sequence: TGCGCCAGCAGACCTGACGGATGGGGGGAGACCCAGTACTTC. It specifies CASRPDGWGETQYF.

In this sample, this clone turned up once. This CDR3 reads CASSYSSKGPYEQYF. CDR3 nucleotides: TGTGCCAGCAGTTACTCTTCCAAGGGCCCCTACGAGCAGTACTTC. This chain joins TRBV6-5 and TRBJ2-7, with D unclear. The V gene lost 0 bases and the J gene lost 2 bases, with 11 bases spanning the gap. Looked up from germline, CDR1 is MNHEY and CDR2 is SVGAGI. The CDR3 covers 15 residues.

The J gene is TRBJ2-1, the V gene TRBV10-1, with 9 bases identical to TRBD1. The ends lost 7 bases at V and 6 bases at J; junction bases unmatched: 10. This CDR3 is built from 15 residues. Germline V gives CDR1 WNHNN, CDR2 SYGVQD (reference sequence). CDR3 in DNA: TGCGCCAGCATTCCCACAGGGGGCGCAAGCAATGAGCAGTTCTTC. It encodes CASIPTGGASNEQFF.

The chain has TRBV28 and TRBJ1-4; TRBD1 matches at 7 bases. CDR3 length equals 14 residues. Unmatched junction bases numbered 3, after V lost 5 bases and J lost 3 bases. CDR1 and CDR2 from the germline V gene are MDHEN and SYDVKM. The CDR3 DNA is TGTGCCAGCAGTACAGGGGCCCCTAATGAAAAACTGTTTTTT. Translating gives CASSTGAPNEKLFF.

The V call is TRBV10-3, the J call TRBJ1-1; unclear D gene. V was clipped by 6 bases and J by 1 base, with 6 bases between them. The CDR3 has 12 residues. The germline V gene has CDR1 ENHRY and CDR2 SYGVKD. CDR3 bases: TGTGCCATCAGCCTCCCGAACACTGAAGCTTTCTTT. The encoded protein is CAISLPNTEAFF.

The rearrangement links TRBV18 to TRBJ1-2; D possibly corresponds to TRBD1 (5 bases). V lost 6 bases, J lost 3 bases, and 14 bases lay in between. The CDR3 sequence is 14 residues long. CDR1 is KGHSH, CDR2 LQKENI, per germline. The CDR3: CASSPPGFDYGYTF. As DNA, the CDR3 is TGTGCCAGCTCTCCTCCAGGGTTTGACTATGGCTACACCTTC.

The V gene is TRBV6-5, the J gene TRBJ1-1; unclear D gene. V was shortened by 6 bases and J by 4 bases, with 12 bases between the two germline ends. Germline loops: CDR1 MNHEY, CDR2 SVGAGI. The CDR3 has 13 amino acids. The CDR3 nucleotides are TGTGCCAGCAGGGGCAAGGGAGGCACTGAAGCTTTCTTT. As protein: CASRGKGGTEAFF.

This clone was recorded only once. J is TRBJ1-6 and V is TRBV19, with D uncertain. V lost 3 bases and J 8 bases, leaving 8 bases between the germline ends. The CDR3 length is 13 residues. CDR1 and CDR2 (germline): LNHDA, SQIVND (reference sequence). CDR3 sequence: CASSISSDSPLHF. CDR3 nucleotides: TGTGCCAGTAGTATCTCGTCAGATTCACCCCTCCACTTT.

The gene calls are TRBV10-2 and TRBJ2-7; 9 bases are a match to TRBD2. The germline gives CDR1 WSHSY, CDR2 SAAADI. The CDR3 has 14 residues. J was trimmed by 2 bases and V by 2 bases; bases with no gene match: 1. CDR3 loop: CASSEASGTYEQYF. CDR3 DNA: TGCGCCAGCAGTGAGGCTAGCGGGACCTACGAGCAGTACTTC.

This chain links TRBV4-2 with TRBJ1-5; D is undetermined. Germline loops: CDR1 LGHNA, CDR2 YNFKEQ. The CDR3 has 13 amino acids. Trimming removed 0 bases at V and 6 bases at J, with 6 bases between. Here the CDR3 DNA reads TGTGCCAGCAGCCAAGATCACGGTCAGCCCCAGCATTTT. Translating gives CASSQDHGQPQHF.

The V and J genes are TRBV2 and TRBJ1-5; D is uncertain. This CDR3 has 13 amino acids. Trimming removed 2 bases at V and 9 bases at J, with 11 bases between. Germline V gene lookup returns CDR1 SNHLY and CDR2 FYNNEI. This chain's CDR3 is CASSEWEVLPQHF. The CDR3 DNA reads TGTGCCAGCAGTGAATGGGAAGTTCTGCCCCAGCATTTT.

The chain combines TRBV4-3 with TRBJ2-3; 9 nucleotides line up with TRBD2. This CDR3 has 18 amino acids. V trimming: 0 bases; J trimming: 6 bases; junction bases outside the gene matches: 13. Looked up from germline, CDR1 is LGHNA and CDR2 is YSLEER. Here the CDR3 DNA reads TGCGCCAGCAGCCAAGATCGATTTTTAGCGGGAGTCAAGGATACGCAGTATTTT. Protein: CASSQDRFLAGVKDTQYF.

The chain has TRBV5-4 and TRBJ2-1; TRBD2 agrees at 11 bases. V shed 0 bases, J shed 8 bases, and the junction held 13 bases outside the gene matches. This CDR3 is built from 18 residues. Germline V lookup: CDR1 SGHNT, CDR2 YYREEE (reference sequence). The CDR3 sequence is CASSLEHSGGVLGDEQFF. The CDR3 DNA sequence: TGTGCCAGCAGCTTGGAACATAGCGGGGGGGTTTTGGGCGATGAGCAGTTCTTC.

V usage is TRBV6-5 and J usage is TRBJ1-3; no reliable D call. The V end lost 0 bases, the J end lost 2 bases, and 8 bases lay between the germline ends. The CDR3 covers 15 residues. The germline CDR1 and CDR2 sequences are MNHEY and SVGAGI. As DNA, the CDR3 is TGTGCCAGCAGTTACTCGAGGGTTCCTGGAAACACCATATATTTT. This gives the protein CASSYSRVPGNTIYF.

The chain is built from TRBV6-1 and TRBJ2-7; D perhaps matches TRBD1 (6 bases). The germline V gene encodes CDR1 MNHNS and CDR2 SASEGT. The germline V and J ends were trimmed by 2 bases and 4 bases, with 9 bases remaining between them. The CDR3 is 13 amino acids. The CDR3 DNA reads TGTGCCAGCAGTGAACAGGGGCTATACGAGCAGTACTTC. It yields the protein CASSEQGLYEQYF.

Worth noting for this clone: Other DNA sequences in the sample encode the same CDR3. V gene TRBV5-1 combines with J gene TRBJ2-2; 10 bases map to TRBD2. The CDR3 has 15 residues. V was clipped by 0 bases and J by 5 bases; unmatched bases: 1. Germline V gene sequence: CDR1 SGHRS, CDR2 YFSETQ. This CDR3 is CASSLASGGTGELFF. DNA for the CDR3: TGCGCCAGCAGCTTGGCTAGCGGGGGAACCGGGGAGCTGTTTTTT.

The V and J genes are TRBV6-4 and TRBJ1-4; 7 bases are a match to TRBD1. In germline, CDR1 is MRHNA, CDR2 SNTAGT. J gave up 6 bases and V 6 bases, and 7 bases lay outside the gene matches. The CDR3 totals 14 residues. The CDR3 reads CASRQSGGYEKLFF. DNA of the CDR3: TGTGCCAGCAGACAATCAGGGGGATATGAAAAACTGTTTTTT.

The genes are TRBV6-1 and TRBJ1-1; TRBD1 is a possible D gene (5 bases). The CDR3 runs to 11 residues. CDR1 is MNHNS and CDR2 is SASEGT in the germline V gene. The V gene lost 5 bases and the J gene lost 11 bases, with 12 bases spanning the gap. This CDR3 is CASSRDRAAFF. In DNA, the CDR3 is TGTGCCAGCAGTAGGGACCGCGCGGCTTTCTTT.

The chain has TRBV7-2 and TRBJ2-3; D is possibly TRBD2 (5 bases). The CDR3 is made up of 15 amino acids. V dropped 3 bases and J dropped 0 bases, with 10 bases sitting between them. CDR1 is SGHTA, CDR2 FQGNSA, per germline. The CDR3 loop is CASSFSLASTDTQYF. For the CDR3, the DNA is TGTGCCAGCAGCTTTTCCCTAGCCAGCACAGATACGCAGTATTTT.

This sequence joins TRBV7-2 and TRBJ2-4, with a possible D match to TRBD2 (5 bases). This CDR3 is built from 19 residues. V lost 2 bases and J 4 bases, leaving 24 bases between the germline ends. Germline lookup yields CDR1 SGHTA and CDR2 FQGNSA. The CDR3 loop is CASSLYPVRISGKKNIQYF. The CDR3 region has the DNA TGTGCCAGCAGCTTATACCCCGTACGAATTTCGGGGAAAAAAAACATTCAGTACTTC. Together with reference TRBV7-2 and TRBJ2-4, the CDR3 gives the full variable domain: GAGVSQSPSNKVTEKGKDVELRCDPISGHTALYWYRQSLGQGLEFLIYFQGNSAPDKSGLPSDRFSAERTGGSVSTLTIQRTQQEDSAVYLCASSLYPVRISGKKNIQYFGAGTRLSVL.

As to this clone: The sample has other DNA sequences that encode this CDR3 too. The rearrangement uses TRBV10-3 and TRBJ2-5; D possibly corresponds to TRBD2 (5 bases). Trimming stripped 0 bases from V and 4 bases from J, with 6 bases between. This CDR3 comprises 13 residues. Germline V gives CDR1 ENHRY, CDR2 SYGVKD. The CDR3 loop is CAISESGVETQYF. The CDR3 DNA follows: TGTGCCATCAGTGAGTCCGGGGTAGAGACCCAGTACTTC.

The gene calls are TRBV7-9 and TRBJ2-3, with 10 bases matching TRBD2. This CDR3 comprises 18 residues. The germline gives CDR1 SEHNR, CDR2 FQNEAQ (reference sequence). Germline trimming cut 4 bases from V and 0 bases from J; bases unmatched to any gene: 10. Here the CDR3 DNA reads TGTGCCAGCAGCTCGAGGACAACTAGCGGGATCAGCACAGATACGCAGTATTTT. Protein product: CASSSRTTSGISTDTQYF. The full variable domain, with the rest looked up from reference TRBV7-9 and TRBJ2-3, is DTGVSQNPRHKITKRGQNVTFRCDPISEHNRLYWYRQTLGQGPEFLTYFQNEAQLEKSRLLSDRFSAERPKGSFSTLEIQRTEQGDSAMYLCASSSRTTSGISTDTQYFGPGTRLTVL.

With regard to this clone: Other DNA sequences in the same sample also yield this CDR3. The chain is built from TRBV6-5 and TRBJ1-1, with D perhaps matching TRBD1 (6 bases). The CDR3 consists of 15 residues. Germline CDR1 and CDR2: MNHEY and SVGAGI. V gave up 3 bases and J gave up 0 bases, with 11 bases separating them. The CDR3 region has the DNA TGTGCCAGCAGTTATCAGGGGTCCCTGAACACTGAAGCTTTCTTT. Encoded protein: CASSYQGSLNTEAFF.

This clone has only one observation. The same CDR3 arises from other DNA sequences in this sample as well. The chain is built from TRBV5-1 and TRBJ2-3, with D uncertain. This CDR3 region has 14 residues. V was trimmed by 0 bases and J by 5 bases, leaving 10 bases between them. Germline V CDR1 and CDR2: SGHRS, YFSETQ. The CDR3 loop reads CASSLGGLGDTQYF. The CDR3, as DNA: TGCGCCAGCAGCTTGGGTGGTTTGGGAGATACGCAGTATTTT. The full variable domain, rest sourced from reference TRBV5-1 and TRBJ2-3, is KAGVTQTPRYLIKTRGQQVTLSCSPISGHRSVSWYQQTPGQGLQFLFEYFSETQRNKGNFPGRFSGRQFSNSRSEMNVSTLELGDSALYLCASSLGGLGDTQYFGPGTRLTVL.

The gene calls are TRBV2 and TRBJ2-2; 9 nucleotides align to TRBD2. The CDR3 length is 15 residues. The V gene's germline CDR1 is SNHLY and CDR2 FYNNEI. The V segment lost 6 bases and the J segment 4 bases; nucleotides outside the gene matches: 6. The CDR3 region is CASRATSGFTGELFF. In nucleotides, the CDR3 is TGTGCCAGCAGGGCCACTAGCGGGTTCACCGGGGAGCTGTTTTTT.

The chain employs TRBV6-1 and TRBJ1-1; 9 bases line up with TRBD1. Losses at the gene ends were 6 bases for V and 5 bases for J; bases not matched to a gene: 4. The germline V gene encodes CDR1 MNHNS and CDR2 SASEGT. The CDR3 totals 13 residues. Here the CDR3 DNA reads TGTGCCAGCAGCCCGGGGACAGGGACTGAAGCTTTCTTT. Its protein is CASSPGTGTEAFF.

The chain has TRBV12-5 and TRBJ2-1, with D tentatively TRBD2 (6 bases). Germline CDR1 reads LGHNT; CDR2 reads FRNRAP. V was pared by 6 bases and J by 6 bases, with 12 bases between. CDR3 length equals 13 residues. The CDR3 nucleotides read TGTGCTAGTGGAACTAGCCGGTCCAATGAGCAGTTCTTC. Translating gives CASGTSRSNEQFF.

The chain uses TRBV5-4 and TRBJ2-7; D is undetermined. The germline V gene has CDR1 SGHNT and CDR2 YYREEE (reference sequence). The germline V and J ends were trimmed by 6 bases and 5 bases, with 18 bases remaining between them. The CDR3 runs 14 residues. CDR3 amino acids: CASTVDAGQDEQYF. Here the CDR3 DNA reads TGTGCCAGCACCGTGGACGCTGGGCAAGACGAGCAGTACTTC.

A note on this clone: Other nucleotide sequences in the sample specify the same CDR3. V usage is TRBV18 and J usage is TRBJ2-3; 8 bases align to TRBD2. Per the germline V gene, CDR1 is KGHSH and CDR2 is LQKENI. This CDR3 spans 15 amino acids. The V segment lost 0 bases and the J segment 3 bases; nucleotides outside the gene matches: 2. The CDR3 region is CASSPPGLVTDTQYF. CDR3 DNA: TGTGCCAGCTCACCACCGGGACTAGTAACAGATACGCAGTATTTT.